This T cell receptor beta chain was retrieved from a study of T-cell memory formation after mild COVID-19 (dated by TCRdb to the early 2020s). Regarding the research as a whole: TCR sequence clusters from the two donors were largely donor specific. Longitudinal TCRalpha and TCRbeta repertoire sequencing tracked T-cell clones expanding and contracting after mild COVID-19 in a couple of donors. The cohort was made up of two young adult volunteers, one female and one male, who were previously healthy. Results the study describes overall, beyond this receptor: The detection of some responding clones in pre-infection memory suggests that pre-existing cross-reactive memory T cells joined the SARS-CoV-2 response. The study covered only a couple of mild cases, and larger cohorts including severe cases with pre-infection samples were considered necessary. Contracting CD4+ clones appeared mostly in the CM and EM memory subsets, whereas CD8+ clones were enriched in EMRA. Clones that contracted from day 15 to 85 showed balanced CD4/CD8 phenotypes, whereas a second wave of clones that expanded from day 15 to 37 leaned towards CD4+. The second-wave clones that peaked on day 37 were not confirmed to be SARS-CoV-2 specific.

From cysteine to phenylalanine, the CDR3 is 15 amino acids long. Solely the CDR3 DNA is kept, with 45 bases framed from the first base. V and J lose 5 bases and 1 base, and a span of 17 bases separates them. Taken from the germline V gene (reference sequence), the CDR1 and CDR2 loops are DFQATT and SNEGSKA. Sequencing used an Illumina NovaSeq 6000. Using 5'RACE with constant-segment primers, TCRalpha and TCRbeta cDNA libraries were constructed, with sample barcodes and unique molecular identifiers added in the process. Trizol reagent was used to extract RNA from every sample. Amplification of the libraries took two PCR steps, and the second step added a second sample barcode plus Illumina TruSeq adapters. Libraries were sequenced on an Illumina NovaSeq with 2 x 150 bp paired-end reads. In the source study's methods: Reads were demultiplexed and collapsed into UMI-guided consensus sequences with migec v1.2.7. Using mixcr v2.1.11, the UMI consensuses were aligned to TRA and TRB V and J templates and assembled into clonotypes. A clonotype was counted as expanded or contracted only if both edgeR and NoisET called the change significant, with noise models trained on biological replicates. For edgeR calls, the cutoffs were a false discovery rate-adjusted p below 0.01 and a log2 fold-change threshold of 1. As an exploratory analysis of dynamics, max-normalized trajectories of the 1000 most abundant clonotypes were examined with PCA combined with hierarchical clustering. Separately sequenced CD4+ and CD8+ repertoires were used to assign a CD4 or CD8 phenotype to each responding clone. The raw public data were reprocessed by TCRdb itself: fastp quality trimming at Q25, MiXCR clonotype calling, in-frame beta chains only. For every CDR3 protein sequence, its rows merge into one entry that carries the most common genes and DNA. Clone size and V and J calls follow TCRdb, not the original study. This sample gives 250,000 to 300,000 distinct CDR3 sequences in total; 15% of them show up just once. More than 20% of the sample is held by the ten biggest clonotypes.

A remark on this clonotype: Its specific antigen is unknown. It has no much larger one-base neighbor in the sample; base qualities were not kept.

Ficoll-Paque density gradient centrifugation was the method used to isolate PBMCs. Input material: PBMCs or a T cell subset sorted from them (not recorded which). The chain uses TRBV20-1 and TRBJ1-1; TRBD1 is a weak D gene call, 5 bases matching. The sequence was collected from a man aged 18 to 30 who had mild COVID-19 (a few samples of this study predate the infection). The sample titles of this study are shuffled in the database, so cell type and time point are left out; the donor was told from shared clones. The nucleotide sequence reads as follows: TGCAGTGCTTCAATGGGGGTGTGGAAGAACACTGAAGCTTTCTTT. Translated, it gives CSASMGVWKNTEAFF.